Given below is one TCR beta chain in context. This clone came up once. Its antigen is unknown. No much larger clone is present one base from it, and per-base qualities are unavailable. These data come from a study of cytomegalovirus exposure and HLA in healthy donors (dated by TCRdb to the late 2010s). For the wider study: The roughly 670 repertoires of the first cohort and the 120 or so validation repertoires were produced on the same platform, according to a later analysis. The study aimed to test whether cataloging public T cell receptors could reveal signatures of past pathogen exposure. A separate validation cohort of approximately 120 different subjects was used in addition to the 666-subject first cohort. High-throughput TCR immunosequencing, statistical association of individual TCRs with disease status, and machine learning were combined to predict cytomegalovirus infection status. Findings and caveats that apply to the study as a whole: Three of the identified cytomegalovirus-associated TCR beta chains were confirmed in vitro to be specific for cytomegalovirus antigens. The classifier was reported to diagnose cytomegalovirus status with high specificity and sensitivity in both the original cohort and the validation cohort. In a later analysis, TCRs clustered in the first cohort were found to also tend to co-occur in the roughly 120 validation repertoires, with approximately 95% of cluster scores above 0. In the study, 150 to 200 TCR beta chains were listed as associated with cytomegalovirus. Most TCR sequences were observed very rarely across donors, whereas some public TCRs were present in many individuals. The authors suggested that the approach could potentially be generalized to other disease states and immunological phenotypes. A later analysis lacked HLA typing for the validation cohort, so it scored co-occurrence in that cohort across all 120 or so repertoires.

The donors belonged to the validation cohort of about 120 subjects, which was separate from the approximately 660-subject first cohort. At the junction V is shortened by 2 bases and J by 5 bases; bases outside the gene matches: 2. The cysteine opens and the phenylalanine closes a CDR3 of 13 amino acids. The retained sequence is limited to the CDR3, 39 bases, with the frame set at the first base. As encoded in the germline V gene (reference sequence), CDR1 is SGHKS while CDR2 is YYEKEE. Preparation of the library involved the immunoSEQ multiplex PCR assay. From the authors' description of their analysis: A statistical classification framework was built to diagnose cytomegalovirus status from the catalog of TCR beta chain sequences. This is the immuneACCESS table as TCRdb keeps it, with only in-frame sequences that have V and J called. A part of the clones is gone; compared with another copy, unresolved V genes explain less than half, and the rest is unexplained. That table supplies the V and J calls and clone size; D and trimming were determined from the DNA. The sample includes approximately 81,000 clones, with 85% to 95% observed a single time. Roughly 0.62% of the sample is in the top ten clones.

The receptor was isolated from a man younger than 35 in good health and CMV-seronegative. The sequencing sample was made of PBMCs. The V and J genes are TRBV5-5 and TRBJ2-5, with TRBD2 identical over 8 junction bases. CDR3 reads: CASSLRGGETQYF. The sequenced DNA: TGTGCCAGCAGCTTACGGGGGGGCGAGACCCAGTACTTC.